Listed below are T cell receptor beta chains from one sample, sequenced in a study of beta chain features in type 1 diabetes. Only in-frame clones appear in the TCRdb table, and some are missing; sequencing was by immunoSEQ multiplex PCR. The sample consists of about 640,000 clones, around 12% of them appearing once. Sequences were obtained from naive CD4+ T cells from blood. The receptors come from a man aged 25-40 years with type 1 diabetes. The CDR3 runs from the conserved cysteine through the conserved F or W. A D gene is named only where the DNA matches it firmly. Size values are once, few and many counts, or a class for expanded clones, and some rows have none.

D gene | J gene | clone size | V gene | CDR3 protein | CDR3 DNA
. | TRBJ2-3 | few | TRBV7-2 | CASSPPRRSAQYF | TGTGCCAGCAGCCCCCCGCGGAGGTCTGCGCAGTATTTT
. | TRBJ2-1 | few | TRBV4-2 | CASSPNGAVGGEQFF | TGTGCCAGCAGCCCCAACGGGGCAGTTGGAGGTGAGCAGTTCTTC
. | TRBJ2-2 | few | TRBV9 | CASSVVSGELFF | TGTGCCAGCAGCGTAGTAAGCGGGGAGCTGTTTTTT
. | TRBJ1-4 | few | TRBV30 | CAWSGDTGRYNEKLFF | TGTGCCTGGAGTGGTGATACGGGCCGTTATAATGAAAAACTGTTTTTT
TRBD1 | TRBJ1-3 | . | TRBV7-2 | CASSLQGAGGGNTIYF | TGTGCCAGCAGCCTACAGGGGGCAGGGGGTGGAAACACCATATATTTT
. | TRBJ1-5 | few | TRBV6-5 | CASRPGLNQPQHF | TGTGCCAGCAGGCCAGGGTTAAATCAGCCCCAGCATTTT
. | TRBJ2-5 | . | TRBV27 | CASSPQGSETQYF | TGTGCCAGCAGTCCCCAGGGGTCAGAGACCCAGTACTTC
. | TRBJ1-2 | . | TRBV7-2 | CASSLVRIDYGYTF | TGTGCCAGCAGCTTAGTTCGGATAGACTATGGCTACACCTTC
. | TRBJ1-2 | few | TRBV2 | CASSEAPGYGYTF | TGTGCCAGCAGTGAAGCACCCGGATATGGCTACACCTTC
TRBD2 | TRBJ2-5 | few | TRBV7-2 | CASSPRGQETQYF | TGTGCCAGCAGTCCGCGGGGGCAAGAGACCCAGTACTTC
TRBD1 | TRBJ1-4 | few | TRBV2 | CASSEEGAHEKLFF | TGTGCCAGCAGTGAAGAGGGGGCCCATGAAAAACTGTTTTTT
. | TRBJ2-5 | few | TRBV6-5 | CASSPGTLQETQYF | TGTGCCAGCAGCCCTGGGACCCTCCAAGAGACCCAGTACTTC
TRBD2 | TRBJ2-1 | . | TRBV9 | CASSVESVGLARHNEQFF | TGTGCCAGCAGCGTAGAATCGGTAGGACTAGCGCGCCACAATGAGCAGTTCTTC
. | TRBJ2-3 | . | TRBV7-9 | CASSLDGLTDTQYF | TGTGCCAGCAGCTTAGACGGCCTCACAGATACGCAGTATTTT
. | TRBJ1-6 | . | TRBV19 | CASSWLDNSPLHF | TGTGCCAGTAGTTGGCTTGATAATTCACCCCTCCACTTT
. | TRBJ1-2 | . | TRBV14 | CASSGQSNYGYTF | TGTGCCAGCAGCGGGCAGAGTAACTATGGCTACACCTTC
. | TRBJ2-3 | many | TRBV30 | CAWSVREQYF | TGTGCCTGGAGTGTACGGGAGCAGTATTTT
TRBD2 | TRBJ2-3 | few | TRBV28 | CASSSSGVPQDTQYF | TGTGCCAGCAGTTCTAGCGGGGTGCCGCAAGATACGCAGTATTTT
. | TRBJ2-5 | . | TRBV5-1 | CASSRRTASQETQYF | TGCGCCAGCAGCCGCCGGACTGCGAGCCAAGAGACCCAGTACTTC
. | TRBJ1-1 | few | TRBV7-2 | CASSLQGPEAFF | TGTGCCAGCAGCTTACAGGGTCCTGAAGCTTTCTTT
TRBD1 | TRBJ1-1 | . | TRBV2 | CASQDRANTEAFF | TGTGCCAGCCAGGACAGGGCGAACACTGAAGCTTTCTTT
. | TRBJ2-1 | few | TRBV6-6 | CASSYGGGGANEQFF | TGTGCCAGCAGTTACGGGGGCGGTGGGGCCAATGAGCAGTTCTTC
. | TRBJ2-7 | . | TRBV11-2 | CASSTNRVPYEQYF | TGTGCCAGCAGTACAAACAGGGTTCCCTACGAGCAGTACTTC
. | TRBJ1-6 | . | TRBV6-5 | CASSYEGVNSPLHF | TGTGCCAGCAGTTACGAGGGCGTTAATTCACCCCTCCACTTT
. | TRBJ1-5 | . | TRBV30 | CAWSLRRPQGQPQHF | TGTGCCTGGAGTCTAAGGAGACCGCAGGGTCAGCCCCAGCATTTT
. | TRBJ1-2 | . | TRBV19 | CASSRREQSFYGYTF | TGTGCCAGTAGTCGCCGGGAACAATCGTTCTATGGCTACACCTTC
. | TRBJ2-7 | . | TRBV18 | CASSPVGTPGDEQYF | TGTGCCAGCTCACCGGTGGGGACGCCCGGCGACGAGCAGTACTTC
TRBD2 | TRBJ2-1 | . | TRBV9 | CASSVTSGGNEQFF | TGTGCCAGCAGCGTGACTAGCGGGGGGAATGAGCAGTTCTTC
TRBD2 | TRBJ2-3 | . | TRBV4-1 | CASSPGTRVSTDTQYF | TGCGCCAGCAGCCCCGGGACTAGAGTTAGCACAGATACGCAGTATTTT
. | TRBJ2-1 | few | TRBV29-1 | CSVPPEGGSYNEQFF | TGCAGCGTTCCGCCCGAGGGGGGCTCCTACAATGAGCAGTTCTTC
. | TRBJ2-7 | few | TRBV6-6 | CASNPRWDYEQYF | TGTGCCAGCAACCCCCGTTGGGACTACGAGCAGTACTTC
. | TRBJ2-4 | few | TRBV7-2 | CASSSAGTVKNIQYF | TGTGCCAGCAGCTCGGCCGGGACGGTCAAAAACATTCAGTACTTC
TRBD2 | TRBJ2-1 | few | TRBV19 | CASSTLTGTSGGGEQFF | TGTGCCAGTAGTACCCTCACCGGGACTAGCGGGGGAGGTGAGCAGTTCTTC
. | TRBJ2-1 | few | TRBV9 | CASSVAGVLEQFF | TGTGCCAGCAGCGTAGCAGGAGTTCTTGAGCAGTTCTTC
. | TRBJ2-5 | . | TRBV5-1 | CASSSTARETQYF | TGCGCCAGCAGTTCGACCGCCCGGGAGACCCAGTACTTC
TRBD1 | TRBJ2-5 | few | TRBV7-8 | CASSRGQEQETQYF | TGTGCCAGCAGCCGAGGACAGGAACAAGAGACCCAGTACTTC
. | TRBJ2-3 | few | TRBV7-3 | CASSPGGTTDTQYF | TGTGCCAGCAGCCCAGGGGGGACCACAGATACGCAGTATTTT
. | TRBJ2-7 | . | TRBV7-9 | CASGRQGGEQYF | TGTGCCAGCGGACGACAGGGAGGGGAGCAGTACTTC
. | TRBJ1-1 | few | TRBV2 | CASNVESGQYTEAFF | TGTGCCAGCAATGTCGAAAGCGGGCAGTACACTGAAGCTTTCTTT
TRBD1 | TRBJ1-2 | few | TRBV5-4 | CASSLGQVVYGYTF | TGTGCCAGCAGCTTAGGACAGGTCGTCTATGGCTACACCTTC
. | TRBJ2-3 | few | TRBV19 | CASSLRVGSADTQYF | TGTGCCAGTAGTCTCAGGGTGGGGAGCGCAGATACGCAGTATTTT
. | TRBJ1-1 | few | TRBV7-2 | CASSLDMNTEAFF | TGTGCCAGCAGCTTGGACATGAACACTGAAGCTTTCTTT
TRBD1 | TRBJ2-4 | . | TRBV19 | CASSRGQGRLIQYF | TGTGCCAGTAGTAGGGGACAGGGGAGGCTCATTCAGTACTTC
. | TRBJ1-6 | . | TRBV13 | CASSLQGRNSPLHF | TGTGCCAGCAGCCTACAGGGAAGGAATTCACCCCTCCACTTT
TRBD1 | TRBJ2-1 | . | TRBV5-6 | CASSLLVTGVDYNEQFF | TGTGCCAGCAGCTTATTAGTTACAGGGGTGGACTACAATGAGCAGTTCTTC
. | TRBJ2-5 | . | TRBV10-3 | CATGQAGKETQYF | TGTGCCACCGGCCAGGCAGGGAAAGAGACCCAGTACTTC
. | TRBJ2-7 | few | TRBV5-1 | CASRGQSYEQYF | TGCGCCAGCAGAGGACAGAGCTACGAGCAGTACTTC
. | TRBJ2-7 | . | TRBV21-1 | CASTHRQGPSAEQYF | TGTGCCAGCACCCACCGACAGGGGCCCTCCGCCGAGCAGTACTTC
. | TRBJ2-7 | . | TRBV7-2 | CASSFIATNEQYF | TGTGCCAGCAGCTTTATAGCGACAAACGAGCAGTACTTC